The 11 T cell receptor beta chains in this list originate from one sample, sequenced in a study of control samples from healthy donors and cancer patients. TCRdb's table, derived via immunoSEQ multiplex PCR, lists solely in-frame clones and lacks some. The sample shows 100,000 to 150,000 clones, roughly 90% of them seen only once. The source material was blood. These receptors were collected from a man aged 40-49 years in good health.

V is TRBV2 and J is TRBJ2-1; 11 nucleotides match TRBD2. CDR1 SNHLY and CDR2 FYNNEI come from the germline V gene. This CDR3 spans 15 amino acids. The ends lost 6 bases at V and 9 bases at J; junction bases unmatched: 10. The CDR3 sequence is CASSPLAGGHLEQFF. The DNA of the CDR3 is TGTGCCAGCAGCCCCCTAGCGGGGGGCCACCTTGAGCAGTTCTTC.

The rearrangement joins TRBV21-1 to TRBJ2-1; no DNA check was done on the table's D call, TRBD1. TRBV21-1 corresponds to a pseudogene. The CDR3 covers 10 residues. The CDR3 DNA reads as TGTGCCAGCGGATTGGGGGCGGTGTTCTTC. This translates into CASGLGAVFF.

CDR3 in DNA: TGTGCCAGCGTCAGGAACAGCTACTCCTACGAGCAGTACTTC. It is translated as CASVRNSYSYEQYF. This chain joins TRBV28 and TRBJ2-7; no firm D call. Germline V gives CDR1 MDHEN, CDR2 SYDVKM. The CDR3 is 14 residues long. V dropped 8 bases and J dropped 0 bases, with 14 bases sitting between them.

This clone was detected a few times. V usage is TRBV5-1 and J usage is TRBJ2-7; unclear D gene. The length of the CDR3 is 13 residues. The V end lost 1 base, the J end lost 3 bases, and 8 bases lay between the germline ends. Germline lookup yields CDR1 SGHRS and CDR2 YFSETQ. In nucleotides, the CDR3 is TGCGCCAGCAGCTTGTCGGACGGCTACGAGCAGTACTTC. It is translated as CASSLSDGYEQYF.

This clone appeared once. The chain combines TRBV28 with TRBJ1-2; D is uncertain. Germline V gene data show CDR1 as MDHEN and CDR2 as SYDVKM. V was trimmed by 9 bases and J by 4 bases, leaving 18 bases between them. There are 14 residues in the CDR3. The CDR3 here is CASMKGGQIYGYTF. The CDR3 coding sequence is TGTGCCAGTATGAAGGGTGGGCAGATCTATGGCTACACCTTC.

The rearrangement joins TRBV12-3 or TRBV12-4 to TRBJ1-5, with unresolved D. This CDR3 is built from 13 residues. The V end lost 1 base, the J end lost 6 bases, and 7 bases lay between the germline ends. CDR3 nucleotides: TGTGCCAGCAGTTTAGGGGCGGGTCAGCCCCAGCATTTT. Translation: CASSLGAGQPQHF.

With respect to this clone: The sample holds other DNA sequences that translate to the same CDR3. V is TRBV7-9 and J is TRBJ2-2; D unclear. This CDR3 region has 12 residues. The V gene lost 5 bases and the J gene lost 4 bases, with 5 bases spanning the gap. The germline V gene encodes CDR1 SEHNR and CDR2 FQNEAQ (reference sequence). The CDR3 nucleotides read TGTGCCAGCAGCAGTACCACCGGGGAGCTGTTTTTT. It specifies CASSSTTGELFF. Variable domain in full (rest from reference TRBV7-9 and TRBJ2-2): DTGVSQNPRHKITKRGQNVTFRCDPISEHNRLYWYRQTLGQGPEFLTYFQNEAQLEKSRLLSDRFSAERPKGSFSTLEIQRTEQGDSAMYLCASSSTTGELFFGEGSRLTVL.

This rearrangement joins TRBV19 to TRBJ2-4, with D perhaps being TRBD1 or TRBD2 (5 bases each). This CDR3 is built from 17 residues. Germline values: CDR1 LNHDA, CDR2 SQIVND (reference sequence). V lost 3 bases, J lost 3 bases, and 18 bases lay in between. This chain's CDR3 is CASSIGARNEGKNIQYF. The CDR3 coding sequence is TGTGCCAGTAGTATTGGGGCAAGGAACGAGGGCAAAAACATTCAGTACTTC.

The chain carries TRBV5-6 and TRBJ2-5; TRBD2 is a possible D gene (6 bases). The CDR3 sequence is 17 residues long. V dropped 2 bases and J dropped 2 bases, with 19 bases sitting between them. Germline CDR1 SGHDT, CDR2 YYEEEE. The CDR3 DNA is TGTGCCAGCAGCTTATATCGGGACTCAAGGCTGCAAGAGACCCAGTACTTC. Protein sequence: CASSLYRDSRLQETQYF.

V usage is TRBV24-1 and J usage is TRBJ1-1; D remains ambiguous. The germline V gene has CDR1 KGHDR and CDR2 SFDVKD. V gave up 2 bases and J gave up 5 bases, with 8 bases separating them. The CDR3 is 13 residues long. As DNA, the CDR3 is TGTGCCACCAGTGATTGGTCCGGGACTGAAGCTTTCTTT. Its translation is CATSDWSGTEAFF.

This clone was observed a single time. This rearrangement joins TRBV28 to TRBJ1-3; a weak D match, TRBD1 (6 bases). This CDR3 has 15 residues. With 3 bases removed from V and 4 bases from J, the gap between germline ends came to 13 bases. Per germline, CDR1 MDHEN and CDR2 SYDVKM. CDR3 in DNA: TGTGCCAGCAGTTTCGGGGGGCTTTCGGGAAACACCATATATTTT. Translating it yields CASSFGGLSGNTIYF.